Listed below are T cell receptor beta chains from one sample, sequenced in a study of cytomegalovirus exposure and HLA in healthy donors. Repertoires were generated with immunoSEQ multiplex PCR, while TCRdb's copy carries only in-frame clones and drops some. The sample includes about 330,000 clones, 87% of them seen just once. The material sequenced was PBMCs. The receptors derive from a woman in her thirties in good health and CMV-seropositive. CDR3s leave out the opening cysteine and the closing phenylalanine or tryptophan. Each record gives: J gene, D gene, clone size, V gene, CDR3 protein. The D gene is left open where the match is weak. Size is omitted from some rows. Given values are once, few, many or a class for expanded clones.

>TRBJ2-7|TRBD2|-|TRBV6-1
ASSEVAGMVFRGDPYEQY
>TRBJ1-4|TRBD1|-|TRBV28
ASSLSPGGKGRLF
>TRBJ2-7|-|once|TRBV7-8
ASSLELWDSYEQY
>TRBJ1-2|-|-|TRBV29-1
SVVTSLGNYGYT
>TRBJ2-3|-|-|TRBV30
AWRQGGGTDTQY
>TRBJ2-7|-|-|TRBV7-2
ASSSAVVAYEQY
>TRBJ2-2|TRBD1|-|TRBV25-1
ASRTGGTGELF
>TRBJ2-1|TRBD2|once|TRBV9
ASTAIGLAGAEQF
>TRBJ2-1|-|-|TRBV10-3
AISVSGSGFQF
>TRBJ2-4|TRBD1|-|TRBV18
ASSPQGGLFQY
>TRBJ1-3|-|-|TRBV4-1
ASSQELPRLDTIY
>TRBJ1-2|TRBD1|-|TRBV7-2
ASSLGDRGLGYT
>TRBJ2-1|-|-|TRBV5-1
ASSPEIVHEQF
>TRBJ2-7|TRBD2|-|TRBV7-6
ASSSGLAGTSYEQY
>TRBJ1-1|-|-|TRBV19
ASSGQGNTEAF
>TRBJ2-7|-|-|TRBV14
ASSQVSQGRANEQY
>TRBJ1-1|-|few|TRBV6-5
ASRRTMNTEAF
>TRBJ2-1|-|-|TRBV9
ASSQDPHGGNEQF
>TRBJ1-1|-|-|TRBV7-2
ASSLVGKRNTEAF
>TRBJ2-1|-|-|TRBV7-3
ASSLIGGNEQF
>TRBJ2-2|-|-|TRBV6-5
ASSYSKFPGELF
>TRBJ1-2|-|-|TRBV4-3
ASSQDLGSLESGYT
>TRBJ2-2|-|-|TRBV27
ASSFPPGPKGRELF
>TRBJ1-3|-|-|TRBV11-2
ASSLAFSGARSGNTIY
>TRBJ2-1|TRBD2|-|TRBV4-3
ASSQGASGTWEQF
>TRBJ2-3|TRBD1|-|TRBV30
AWSNTGTGGYTDTQY
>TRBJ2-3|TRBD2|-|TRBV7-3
ASSSSGERDTQY
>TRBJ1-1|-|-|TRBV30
AWSVQVNTEAF
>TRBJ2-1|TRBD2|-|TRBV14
ASSQVGLAVGNEQF
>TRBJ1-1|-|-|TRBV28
ASSRQGAF
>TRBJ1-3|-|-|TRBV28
ASSDSPKNTIY
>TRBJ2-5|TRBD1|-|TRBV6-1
ASTTGQGQETQY
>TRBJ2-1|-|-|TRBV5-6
ASSFSRLQEQF
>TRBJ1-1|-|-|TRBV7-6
ASSPGSRKNTEAF
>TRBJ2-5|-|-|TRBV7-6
ASSRYYGHQETQY
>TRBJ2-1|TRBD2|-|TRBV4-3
ASSQGTGLAGGPNEQF
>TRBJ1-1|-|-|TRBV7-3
ASSLGTGTEAF
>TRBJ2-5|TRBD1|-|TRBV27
ASSPSWTGGETQY
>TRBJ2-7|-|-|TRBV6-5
ASSYSNGPYEQY
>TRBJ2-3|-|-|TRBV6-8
ASKEIPQDTQY
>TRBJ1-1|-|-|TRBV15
ATSPERGMNTEAF
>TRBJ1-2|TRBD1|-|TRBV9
ASSPRTGSNYGYT
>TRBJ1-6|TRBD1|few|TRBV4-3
ASSFDRGPNSPLH
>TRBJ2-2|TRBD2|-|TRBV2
ASSDGVAGAGELF
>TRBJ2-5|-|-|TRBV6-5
ARGGPGQETQY
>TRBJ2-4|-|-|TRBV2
ASVDRLLAKNIQY
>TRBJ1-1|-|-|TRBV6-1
ASSRTGSMNTEAF
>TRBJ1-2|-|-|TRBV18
ASSGRTGTHNGYT
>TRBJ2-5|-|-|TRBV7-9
ASSRMADPGATQY
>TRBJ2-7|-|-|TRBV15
ATSRELLSGYEQY
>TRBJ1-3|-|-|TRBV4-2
ASSQSASSSSGNTIY
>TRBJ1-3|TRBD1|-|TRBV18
ASSPGQGGNTIY
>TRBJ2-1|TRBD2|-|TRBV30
AWSGGLAGASEQF
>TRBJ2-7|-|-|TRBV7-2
ASSLKSGHEQY
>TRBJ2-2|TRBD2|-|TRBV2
ASLGGGNTGELF
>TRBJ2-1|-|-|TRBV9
ASSPSLRDLSTYNEQF
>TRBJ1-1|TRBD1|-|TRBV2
ASSNPGQGAYTEAF